One sample yielded the 24 T cell receptor beta chains listed below, sequenced in a study of T cell responses to AZD1222 COVID-19 vaccine. The data were produced by immunoSEQ multiplex PCR, yet TCRdb's version contains in-frame clones alone and is incomplete. This table holds more than 150,000 clones, 70% to 90% found once. The material sequenced was peripheral blood, taken on day 0 of AZD1222 vaccination. Receptors originate from an adult in good health.

This clone was observed a handful of times. The rearrangement links TRBV28 to TRBJ1-5; D gene uncertain. Germline CDR1 MDHEN, CDR2 SYDVKM. V lost 3 bases to trimming and J lost 0 bases, with 6 bases between them. The CDR3 length is 14 residues. The CDR3 loop reads CASSFQISNQPQHF. The CDR3 DNA sequence: TGTGCCAGCAGTTTCCAGATTAGCAATCAGCCCCAGCATTTT.

This chain uses TRBV19 with TRBJ1-3; TRBD1 matches at 7 bases. Germline CDR1 is LNHDA and CDR2 is SQIVND (reference sequence). The CDR3 totals 13 residues. The V segment lost 7 bases and the J segment 4 bases; nucleotides outside the gene matches: 4. The CDR3 spells CASTTGVGNTIYF. CDR3 coding DNA: TGTGCCAGTACCACAGGGGTCGGAAACACCATATATTTT.

This chain links TRBV7-2 with TRBJ1-1, with 9 bases aligning to TRBD1. The ends lost 3 bases at V and 3 bases at J; junction bases unmatched: 2. The CDR3 consists of 14 residues. Germline V lookup: CDR1 SGHTA, CDR2 FQGNSA. In DNA, the CDR3 is TGTGCCAGCAGCTTTGACAGGGGGTACACTGAAGCTTTCTTT. This gives the protein CASSFDRGYTEAFF.

The genes are TRBV7-9 and TRBJ1-6; D is perhaps TRBD1 (5 bases). Germline CDR1 is SEHNR and CDR2 is FQNEAQ (reference sequence). Trimming took 5 bases from V and 10 from J, leaving 15 bases between them. This CDR3 has 14 amino acids. The CDR3 bases are TGTGCCAGCAGCCTAGGGACTCCGAACTCACCCCTCCACTTT. The encoded protein is CASSLGTPNSPLHF.

Here the CDR3 reads CASSQDPARADPGELFF. The CDR3 DNA reads TGCGCCAGCAGCCAAGATCCGGCCAGGGCCGACCCCGGGGAGCTGTTTTTT. The chain combines TRBV4-3 with TRBJ2-2; possibly TRBD1 for D (5 bases). The germline gives CDR1 LGHNA, CDR2 YSLEER. The V end was cut by 0 bases, the J end by 6 bases, with 17 bases between. The CDR3 contains 17 residues.

This sequence joins TRBV24-1 and TRBJ1-1, with 10 bases lining up with TRBD1. With V trimmed by 0 bases and J by 5 bases, 5 bases remained unmatched. This CDR3 has 16 amino acids. Germline CDR1 is KGHDR and CDR2 is SFDVKD. As DNA, the CDR3 is TGTGCCACCAGTGATTTGCGGGACAGGGGTGAGACTGAAGCTTTCTTT. It translates to CATSDLRDRGETEAFF.

V and J are TRBV7-9 and TRBJ1-2; D is unclear. CDR3 length: 15 amino acids. The V gene lost 3 bases and the J gene lost 1 base, with 12 bases spanning the gap. CDR1 SEHNR and CDR2 FQNEAQ come from the germline V gene (reference sequence). The CDR3 spells CASSLAELINYGYTF. CDR3 bases: TGTGCCAGCAGCTTGGCGGAGCTAATTAACTATGGCTACACCTTC. The whole variable domain, remainder taken from reference TRBV7-9 and TRBJ1-2, is DTGVSQNPRHKITKRGQNVTFRCDPISEHNRLYWYRQTLGQGPEFLTYFQNEAQLEKSRLLSDRFSAERPKGSFSTLEIQRTEQGDSAMYLCASSLAELINYGYTFGSGTRLTVV.

The chain combines TRBV6-5 with TRBJ1-2, with a possible D match to TRBD1 (6 bases). Trimming shortened V by 7 bases and J by 4 bases, and 16 bases separated the two germline ends. Germline CDR1 is MNHEY and CDR2 is SVGAGI. This CDR3 contains 14 residues. The CDR3 DNA sequence: TGTGCCAGCAATTTGGGGGGGCCCGGCTATGGCTACACCTTC. It is translated as CASNLGGPGYGYTF.

This chain uses TRBV30 with TRBJ1-2; 8 bases align to TRBD1. The CDR3 covers 14 residues. Germline trimming cut 1 base from V and 2 bases from J; bases unmatched to any gene: 3. Germline V gene lookup returns CDR1 GTSNPN and CDR2 SVGIG (reference sequence). The CDR3 sequence is CAWSGDRGNYGYTF. The CDR3 region has the DNA TGTGCCTGGAGTGGTGACAGGGGAAACTATGGCTACACCTTC.

The rearrangement links TRBV2 to TRBJ1-5, with no clear D. CDR3 length: 15 amino acids. From germline, CDR1 is SNHLY and CDR2 FYNNEI. V dropped 3 bases and J dropped 1 base, with 10 bases sitting between them. In DNA, the CDR3 is TGTGCCAGCAGTGATTCGTTAGGGAGCAATCAGCCCCAGCATTTT. Amino acid sequence: CASSDSLGSNQPQHF.

The chain uses TRBV6-2 or TRBV6-3 and TRBJ2-3; D perhaps matches TRBD2 (6 bases). Trimming shortened V by 5 bases and J by 2 bases, and 14 bases separated the two germline ends. CDR3 length: 15 residues. Germline V gene data show CDR1 as MNHEY and CDR2 as SVGEGT. CDR3 sequence (DNA): TGTGCCAGCAGTAAACTGGGACTTACCACAGATACGCAGTATTTT. Translated: CASSKLGLTTDTQYF.

This chain joins TRBV30 and TRBJ1-4; the D is unclear. Germline CDR1 reads GTSNPN; CDR2 reads SVGIG (reference sequence). The CDR3 covers 12 residues. V lost 5 bases to trimming and J lost 11 bases, with 15 bases between them. The CDR3, as DNA: TGTGCCTGGGGGAGAAACCGGGGTAAACTGTTTTTT. Translation gives CAWGRNRGKLFF.

J is TRBJ1-4 and V is TRBV11-1, with TRBD1 matching 8 bases. V lost 6 bases to trimming and J lost 7 bases; unmatched junction nucleotides: 13. CDR1 and CDR2 (germline): SGHAT, FQDESV (reference sequence). The CDR3 sequence is 16 residues long. CDR3 sequence (DNA): TGTGCCAGCAGTCCCCCGCGAGGACAGGGTGGTGAAAAACTGTTTTTT. As protein: CASSPPRGQGGEKLFF.

The genes are TRBV18 and TRBJ2-2; 10 bases are a match to TRBD1. CDR3 length: 16 residues. V was pared by 1 base and J by 3 bases, with 2 bases of the junction left unmatched. The germline gives CDR1 KGHSH, CDR2 LQKENI. CDR3 residues: CASSPRQGADTGELFF. CDR3 nucleotide sequence: TGTGCCAGCTCACCACGACAGGGGGCAGACACCGGGGAGCTGTTTTTT.

This chain links TRBV18 with TRBJ2-2, with D uncertain. There are 15 residues in the CDR3. Germline V gene lookup returns CDR1 KGHSH and CDR2 LQKENI. Trimming took 4 bases from V and 2 from J, leaving 11 bases between them. DNA of the CDR3: TGTGCCAGCTCACTTCAACAGCCCAACACCGGGGAGCTGTTTTTT. Translated, it gives CASSLQQPNTGELFF.

The V call is TRBV5-4, the J call TRBJ2-7; D is undetermined. V was shortened by 5 bases and J by 3 bases, with 9 bases between the two germline ends. The CDR3 runs 12 residues. From germline, CDR1 is SGHNT and CDR2 YYREEE (reference sequence). The CDR3 nucleotides are TGTGCCAGCAGGGCAGATGGCTACGAGCAGTACTTC. Its translation is CASRADGYEQYF.

The chain couples TRBV6-6 to TRBJ2-7; TRBD2 aligns across 8 bases. This CDR3 contains 14 residues. Unmatched junction bases numbered 10, after V lost 5 bases and J lost 7 bases. The germline V gene has CDR1 MNHNY and CDR2 SVGAGI (reference sequence). The CDR3 loop is CASSPSTSGYEQYF. In DNA, the CDR3 is TGTGCCAGCAGTCCCTCCACTAGCGGATATGAGCAGTACTTC.

The V call is TRBV19, the J call TRBJ2-3, with no clear D. CDR1 and CDR2 from the germline V gene are LNHDA and SQIVND (reference sequence). The CDR3 is made up of 15 amino acids. V was shortened by 5 bases and J by 4 bases, with 16 bases between the two germline ends. The CDR3 reads CASSPTANGPDTQYF. CDR3 coding DNA: TGTGCCAGTAGTCCTACGGCCAACGGACCAGATACGCAGTATTTT.

V usage is TRBV27 and J usage is TRBJ1-6; 7 bases line up with TRBD1. CDR1 and CDR2 from the germline V gene are MNHEY and SMNVEV (reference sequence). V dropped 3 bases and J dropped 0; count of bases not matched to a gene: 11. The CDR3 length is 19 residues. CDR3 sequence reads: CASSLGSRTGYSYNSPLHF. Here the CDR3 DNA reads TGTGCCAGCAGTTTGGGGTCCCGGACAGGTTACTCCTATAATTCACCCCTCCACTTT.

This clone was picked up one time. V usage is TRBV3-1 (or the pseudogene TRBV3-2) and J usage is TRBJ2-4; maybe TRBD2 (6 bases). V was pared by 0 bases and J by 3 bases, with 15 bases between. CDR1 is LGHDT and CDR2 is YNNKEL in the germline V gene (reference sequence). This CDR3 spans 17 amino acids. The CDR3 DNA follows: TGTGCCAGCAGCCAAGATATTGGCGGGATAGTCAAAAACATTCAGTACTTC. Its protein is CASSQDIGGIVKNIQYF.

This clone was counted between two and nine times. This chain links TRBV6-5 with TRBJ1-1; TRBD1 aligns across 9 bases. Trimming cost V 8 bases and J 6 bases; bases outside gene matches: 13. Germline V gene data show CDR1 as MNHEY and CDR2 as SVGAGI. The CDR3 totals 15 residues. The CDR3 sequence: CASYTGGASRPEAFF. CDR3 bases: TGTGCCAGCTATACAGGGGGCGCAAGTCGCCCTGAAGCTTTCTTT.

This clone was observed once. This chain connects TRBV30 to TRBJ2-2; D is unresolved. Per germline, CDR1 GTSNPN and CDR2 SVGIG (reference sequence). V was shortened by 0 bases and J by 0 bases, with 8 bases between the two germline ends. CDR3 length: 15 residues. The CDR3 DNA reads TGTGCCTGGAGTGTCAAAGCTCCGAACACCGGGGAGCTGTTTTTT. Encoded protein: CAWSVKAPNTGELFF.

The chain combines TRBV7-9 with TRBJ1-3; D remains unclear. Germline CDR1 reads SEHNR; CDR2 reads FQNEAQ (reference sequence). The V end was cut by 6 bases, the J end by 0 bases, with 12 bases between. The CDR3 sequence is 15 residues long. In DNA, the CDR3 is TGTGCCAGCAGTAACGACGGGAACTCTGGAAACACCATATATTTT. Protein: CASSNDGNSGNTIYF.

The chain couples TRBV7-6 to TRBJ1-6, with 7 nucleotides matching TRBD1. This CDR3 is 17 amino acids long. The germline gives CDR1 SGHVS, CDR2 FNYEAQ. With 1 base clipped from V and 0 bases from J, the junction kept 3 bases outside the gene matches. The CDR3 DNA follows: TGTGCCAGCAGCTTAGAGGGGGCGAGCTCCTATAATTCACCCCTCCACTTT. It translates to CASSLEGASSYNSPLHF.